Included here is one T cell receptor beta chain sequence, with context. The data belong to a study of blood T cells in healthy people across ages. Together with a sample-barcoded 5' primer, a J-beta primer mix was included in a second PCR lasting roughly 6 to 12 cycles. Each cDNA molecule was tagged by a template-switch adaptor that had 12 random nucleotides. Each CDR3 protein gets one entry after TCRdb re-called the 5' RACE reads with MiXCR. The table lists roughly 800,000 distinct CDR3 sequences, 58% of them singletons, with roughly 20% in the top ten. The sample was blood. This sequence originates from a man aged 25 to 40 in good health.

In nucleotides, the CDR3 is TGTGCCAGCAGCGCCCGCGGAGCGGGGGCGACCTACAATGAGCAGTTCTTC. It is translated as CASSARGAGATYNEQFF. The V gene is TRBV9, the J gene TRBJ2-1, with 8 bases matching TRBD2. Germline loops: CDR1 SGDLS, CDR2 YYNGEE. This CDR3 has 17 residues. V lost 3 bases to trimming and J lost 2 bases; unmatched junction nucleotides: 10.